The 26 T cell receptor beta chains presented below share a single source sample, sequenced in a study of OX40 agonist ivuxolimab in advanced cancers. Sequencing was performed with immunoSEQ multiplex PCR; in TCRdb, only in-frame clones are kept and a portion is missing. This sample has roughly 56,000 clones, with about 83% found just once. The specimen was CD4+ or CD8+ T cells sorted from blood, collected in a trial of the OX40 agonist ivuxolimab. These TCRs come from an adult with an advanced solid tumor such as melanoma, head and neck, liver or kidney cancer.

This clone has a single count. V usage is TRBV27 and J usage is TRBJ1-5, with 8 positions matching TRBD1. There are 13 residues in the CDR3. V trimming: 5 bases; J trimming: 5 bases; junction bases outside the gene matches: 2. Germline CDR1 is MNHEY and CDR2 is SMNVEV (reference sequence). The CDR3 DNA reads TGTGCCAGCAGTCCGGACAGGGATCAGCCCCAGCATTTT. It is translated as CASSPDRDQPQHF.

This chain uses TRBV19 with TRBJ2-2; 11 bases line up with TRBD2. Germline CDR1 reads LNHDA; CDR2 reads SQIVND (reference sequence). This CDR3 contains 16 residues. The V segment lost 7 bases and the J segment 2 bases; nucleotides outside the gene matches: 6. CDR3 bases: TGTGCCAGTAAGAGGCTAGCGGGGGGAAACACCGGGGAGCTGTTTTTT. This sequence encodes CASKRLAGGNTGELFF.

The rearrangement joins TRBV20-1 to TRBJ1-1; maybe TRBD1 (5 bases). In germline, CDR1 is DFQATT, CDR2 SNEGSKA (reference sequence). V lost 6 bases and J lost 8, with 13 bases in between. CDR3 size: 11 residues. CDR3: CSAQGQVEAFF. The CDR3 bases are TGCAGTGCCCAGGGCCAGGTGGAAGCTTTCTTT.

This clone came up a few times. The J gene is TRBJ1-4, the V gene TRBV30, with D possibly matching TRBD1 (5 bases). The CDR3 sequence is 12 residues long. Deletions cut 5 bases from V and 8 bases from J, with 12 bases between. Germline lookup yields CDR1 GTSNPN and CDR2 SVGIG (reference sequence). CDR3 residues: CAWGGGNEKLFF. CDR3 bases: TGTGCCTGGGGGGGTGGGAACGAAAAACTGTTTTTT.

The V gene is TRBV11-2, the J gene TRBJ1-1; D gene unclear. Trimming cost V 5 bases and J 7 bases, with 14 bases left between them. The germline CDR1 and CDR2 sequences are SGHAT and FQNNGV. This CDR3 spans 13 amino acids. CDR3 sequence (DNA): TGTGCCAGCAGCCATCTGGCGCGCATTGAAGCTTTCTTT. Protein product: CASSHLARIEAFF.

CDR3 sequence reads: CASSIPRQTEAFF. Here the CDR3 DNA reads TGTGCCAGTAGTATCCCGAGACAGACAGAAGCTTTCTTT. The chain has TRBV19 and TRBJ1-1; perhaps TRBD1 as D (5 bases). Germline V gene lookup returns CDR1 LNHDA and CDR2 SQIVND (reference sequence). This CDR3 has 13 amino acids. Trimming left V 3 bases short and J 8 bases short, with 13 bases between.

The V call is TRBV15, the J call TRBJ1-2; 7 bases match TRBD1. V was pared by 8 bases and J by 7 bases, with 7 bases of the junction left unmatched. The CDR3 has 12 amino acids. Germline CDR1 and CDR2: LNHNV and YYDKDF (reference sequence). CDR3 coding DNA: TGTGCCACCGCCAGGGGGTTCGGTGGCTACACCTTC. Translation gives CATARGFGGYTF.

CDR3 DNA sequence: TGTGCCAGCAGCGTAGGACAGGGGGGAGGCTACGAGCAGTACTTC. This encodes CASSVGQGGGYEQYF. The chain is built from TRBV9 and TRBJ2-7; 9 bases match TRBD1. The CDR3 runs to 15 residues. J gave up 3 bases and V 0 bases, and 4 bases lay outside the gene matches. The V gene's germline CDR1 is SGDLS and CDR2 YYNGEE. Full variable domain (outside the CDR3, taken from reference TRBV9 and TRBJ2-7): DSGVTQTPKHLITATGQRVTLRCSPRSGDLSVYWYQQSLDQGLQFLIQYYNGEERAKGNILERFSAQQFPDLHSELNLSSLELGDSALYFCASSVGQGGGYEQYFGPGTRLTVT.

Here the CDR3 DNA reads TGTGCCAGCAACCCCCTCCGGGAGGGGGACTATGGCTACACCTTC. Its translation is CASNPLREGDYGYTF. The rearrangement uses TRBV6-5 and TRBJ1-2; D possibly corresponds to TRBD1 (6 bases). CDR1 MNHEY and CDR2 SVGAGI come from the germline V gene. V was shortened by 7 bases and J by 3 bases, with 18 bases between the two germline ends. The CDR3 extends over 15 amino acids.

The count of this clone is one. The chain carries TRBV19 and TRBJ1-1; weak D call: TRBD1 (6 bases). Per the germline V gene, CDR1 is LNHDA and CDR2 is SQIVND (reference sequence). This CDR3 has 14 residues. V was clipped by 5 bases and J by 0 bases, with 10 bases between them. CDR3 region: CASSGGHMNTEAFF. CDR3 nucleotide sequence: TGTGCCAGTAGTGGGGGACACATGAACACTGAAGCTTTCTTT.

This clone was detected a few times. The gene calls are TRBV19 and TRBJ2-2; a weak D match, TRBD1 (6 bases). Germline V CDR1 and CDR2: LNHDA, SQIVND (reference sequence). This CDR3 region has 14 residues. V shed 2 bases and J shed 5 bases, with 9 bases lying between them. The CDR3 region has the DNA TGTGCCAGTAGTATACGGGACAATACCGGGGAGCTGTTTTTT. Translation gives CASSIRDNTGELFF.

In the case of this clone: Germline and junction disagree at one end, which may indicate a read error. V usage is TRBV5-1 and J usage is TRBJ2-5; TRBD2 might be the D (7 bases). Germline V gives CDR1 SGHRS, CDR2 YFSETQ. This CDR3 contains 13 residues. This CDR3 reads CATSDGGRETQYF. CDR3 bases: TGCGCCACCAGCGACGGGGGGCGAGAGACCCAGTACTTC. Full variable domain (remainder filled in from reference TRBV5-1 and TRBJ2-5): KAGVTQTPRYLIKTRGQQVTLSCSPISGHRSVSWYQQTPGQGLQFLFEYFSETQRNKGNFPGRFSGRQFSNSRSEMNVSTLELGDSALYLCATSDGGRETQYFGPGTRLLVL.

The chain links TRBV7-2 to TRBJ1-6; D gene ambiguous. With 5 bases removed from V and 5 bases from J, the gap between germline ends came to 7 bases. The CDR3 consists of 13 residues. CDR1 is SGHTA and CDR2 is FQGNSA in the germline V gene. Here the CDR3 DNA reads TGTGCCAGCAGCACCATCGATAATTCACCCCTCCACTTT. Translated: CASSTIDNSPLHF.

The chain uses TRBV5-1 and TRBJ2-3; 14 bases map to TRBD2. The V gene end was trimmed by 4 bases and the J gene end by 6 bases; junction bases not matched to a gene: 4. The germline V gene encodes CDR1 SGHRS and CDR2 YFSETQ. The CDR3 loop spans 15 amino acids. In DNA form, the CDR3 reads TGCGCCAGCAGCAGGGGACTAGCGGGGGCGGATACGCAGTATTTT. It is translated as CASSRGLAGADTQYF.

Concerning this clone itself: This same CDR3 is encoded by further DNA sequences in the sample. The chain recombines TRBV6-1 with TRBJ2-2; D gene unclear. Trimming shortened V by 1 base and J by 1 base, and 7 bases separated the two germline ends. Per germline, CDR1 MNHNS and CDR2 SASEGT. This CDR3 spans 15 amino acids. The CDR3 DNA is TGTGCCAGCAGTGAAGGTTCGGGGAACACCGGGGAGCTGTTTTTT. Protein: CASSEGSGNTGELFF.

The V call is TRBV28, the J call TRBJ2-7; 7 bases line up with TRBD2. Per the germline V gene, CDR1 is MDHEN and CDR2 is SYDVKM. The V segment lost 6 bases and the J segment 6 bases; nucleotides outside the gene matches: 5. CDR3 length equals 12 residues. The CDR3 here is CASRGTSAEQYF. DNA for the CDR3: TGTGCCAGCAGGGGAACTAGCGCCGAGCAGTACTTC.

The chain has TRBV28 and TRBJ2-1; TRBD1 agrees at 12 bases. V shed 5 bases, J shed 9 bases, and the junction held 11 bases outside the gene matches. CDR3 size: 16 residues. Germline CDR1 is MDHEN and CDR2 is SYDVKM. In nucleotides, the CDR3 is TGTGCCAGCAGTCCCTCCGGGACAGGGGGCAGTGGTGAGCAGTTCTTC. This gives the protein CASSPSGTGGSGEQFF.

The chain recombines TRBV19 with TRBJ1-3; D unclear. The CDR3 spans 12 residues. With 6 bases removed from V and 4 bases from J, the gap between germline ends came to 7 bases. In germline, CDR1 is LNHDA, CDR2 SQIVND (reference sequence). The CDR3: CASSQDGNTIYF. The CDR3 bases are TGTGCCAGTAGCCAGGACGGAAACACCATATATTTT.

The chain is built from TRBV5-5 and TRBJ2-3; D not resolved. Trimming pared 4 bases from V and 3 bases from J, leaving 18 bases between. CDR1 and CDR2 from the germline V gene are SGHKS and YYEKEE (reference sequence). The CDR3 spans 16 residues. CDR3 nucleotide sequence: TGTGCCAGCAGCCAGCCGACGGACGAGCAAACAGATACGCAGTATTTT. It encodes CASSQPTDEQTDTQYF.

This clone was seen a handful of times. The chain uses TRBV28 and TRBJ1-2; D may be TRBD1 (5 bases). Germline assignment: CDR1 MDHEN and CDR2 SYDVKM. The germline V and J ends were trimmed by 4 bases and 6 bases, with 9 bases remaining between them. There are 12 residues in the CDR3. The CDR3 coding sequence is TGTGCCAGCAGTTCAGGGTTGCATGGCTACACCTTC. Protein sequence: CASSSGLHGYTF.

This clone has a single count. V and J are TRBV28 and TRBJ1-5; possible D gene TRBD1, 5 bases. This CDR3 has 15 amino acids. Germline V gene sequence: CDR1 MDHEN, CDR2 SYDVKM. V was cut by 2 bases and J by 9 bases, with 17 bases left in between. The CDR3: CASSLEGGGFRPQHF. The CDR3 DNA is TGTGCCAGCAGTTTAGAAGGCGGGGGGTTCAGGCCCCAGCATTTT.

The CDR3 loop is CASSILDRGRVDYGYTF. For the CDR3, the DNA is TGTGCCAGTAGTATACTGGACAGGGGGCGAGTAGACTATGGCTACACCTTC. This chain uses TRBV19 with TRBJ1-2, with TRBD1 matching over 11 bases. The CDR3 extends over 17 amino acids. CDR1 and CDR2 from the germline V gene are LNHDA and SQIVND (reference sequence). V was clipped by 2 bases and J by 3 bases; unmatched bases: 8.

The chain recombines TRBV6-1 with TRBJ2-5, with 7 bases that match TRBD1. V lost 2 bases, J lost 1 base, and 4 bases stayed unmatched. Germline V gene sequence: CDR1 MNHNS, CDR2 SASEGT. The CDR3 has 15 amino acids. As DNA, the CDR3 is TGTGCCAGCAGTGAAATGGGACAGACCCAAGAGACCCAGTACTTC. Residues: CASSEMGQTQETQYF.

V and J are TRBV30 and TRBJ2-3, with unresolved D. Germline V gives CDR1 GTSNPN, CDR2 SVGIG (reference sequence). Trimming removed 5 bases from V and 2 bases from J, with 5 bases in between. This CDR3 spans 11 amino acids. This chain's CDR3 is CAWGVTDTQYF. DNA for the CDR3: TGTGCCTGGGGGGTCACAGATACGCAGTATTTT.

The chain employs TRBV13 and TRBJ1-5; D is ambiguous. Germline V gives CDR1 PRHDT, CDR2 FYEKMQ (reference sequence). Trimming cost V 0 bases and J 2 bases, with 5 bases left between them. The CDR3 totals 14 residues. Here the CDR3 reads CASSLGWGNQPQHF. CDR3 DNA sequence: TGTGCCAGCAGCTTAGGCTGGGGCAATCAGCCCCAGCATTTT.

This clone is termed medium-sized (0.01 to 0.1%). The genes are TRBV28 and TRBJ1-5; 9 bases agree with TRBD1. The CDR3 has 13 amino acids. V shed 6 bases, J shed 5 bases, and the junction held 2 bases outside the gene matches. Germline CDR1 and CDR2: MDHEN and SYDVKM. The chain's CDR3 is CASSWTGDQPQHF. The CDR3 DNA sequence: TGTGCCAGCAGCTGGACAGGGGATCAGCCCCAGCATTTT. Full variable domain (rest looked up from reference TRBV28 and TRBJ1-5): DVKVTQSSRYLVKRTGEKVFLECVQDMDHENMFWYRQDPGLGLRLIYFSYDVKMKEKGDIPEGYSVSREKKERFSLILESASTNQTSMYLCASSWTGDQPQHFGDGTRLSIL.